Below are 30 T cell receptor beta chains sequenced from a single sample in a study of cytomegalovirus exposure and HLA in healthy donors. A multiplex PCR was run with 60 Vbeta primers and 13 Jbeta primers. Here immunoSEQ multiplex PCR was the method, and the copy in TCRdb shows in-frame clones only, minus some. The sample lists about 120,000 clones; roughly a tenth were seen once. Sequencing was done on a sample of PBMCs. The receptors were gathered from a woman aged 18-35 years in good health and CMV-seropositive.

This clone was detected a few times. The chain combines TRBV19 with TRBJ2-7, with 7 bases identical to TRBD2. Trimming cost V 5 bases and J 2 bases; bases outside gene matches: 3. The CDR3 covers 13 residues. Germline CDR1 and CDR2: LNHDA and SQIVND (reference sequence). CDR3 sequence (DNA): TGTGCCAGTAGTGGGACTATGCCCTACGAGCAGTACTTC. Its protein product is CASSGTMPYEQYF. The full variable domain, in which reference TRBV19 and TRBJ2-7 provide the parts outside the CDR3, is DGGITQSPKYLFRKEGQNVTLSCEQNLNHDAMYWYRQDPGQGLRLIYYSQIVNDFQKGDIAEGYSVSREKKESFPLTVTSAQKNPTAFYLCASSGTMPYEQYFGPGTRLTVT.

The V and J genes are TRBV28 and TRBJ2-7; the match to TRBD2 covers 9 bases. CDR1 and CDR2 from the germline V gene are MDHEN and SYDVKM. This CDR3 region has 15 residues. V lost 1 base to trimming and J lost 2 bases; unmatched junction nucleotides: 3. The CDR3 nucleotides read TGTGCCAGCAGTTTATTTAGCGGGAGACCCTACGAGCAGTACTTC. Translation gives CASSLFSGRPYEQYF. The entire variable domain, with the rest obtained from reference TRBV28 and TRBJ2-7, is as follows: DVKVTQSSRYLVKRTGEKVFLECVQDMDHENMFWYRQDPGLGLRLIYFSYDVKMKEKGDIPEGYSVSREKKERFSLILESASTNQTSMYLCASSLFSGRPYEQYFGPGTRLTVT.

J is TRBJ1-2 and V is TRBV29-1; D remains ambiguous. V gave up 1 base and J gave up 4 bases, with 10 bases separating them. Per the germline V gene, CDR1 is SQVTM and CDR2 is ANQGSEA. The CDR3 has 13 amino acids. For the CDR3, the DNA is TGCAGCGTTGAAGGTATCCTCGGCTATGGCTACACCTTC. The encoded protein is CSVEGILGYGYTF.

This clone was picked up a small number of times. The V and J genes are TRBV10-3 and TRBJ2-2; D possibly corresponds to TRBD1 (6 bases). Trimming took off 4 bases at V and 3 bases at J, with 12 bases between the two ends. CDR3 size: 15 residues. CDR1 is ENHRY and CDR2 is SYGVKD in the germline V gene. The CDR3 DNA reads TGTGCCATCAGTGGAGGACAGCGACACACCGGGGAGCTGTTTTTT. This gives the protein CAISGGQRHTGELFF.

The chain employs TRBV5-6 and TRBJ2-1; 10 bases align to TRBD2. The J segment lost 7 bases and the V segment lost 1 base, leaving 5 bases of the junction unmatched. CDR3 length: 15 amino acids. Germline loops: CDR1 SGHDT, CDR2 YYEEEE. CDR3: CASSLTSGTENEQFF. The CDR3 DNA follows: TGTGCCAGCAGCTTGACTAGCGGGACTGAGAATGAGCAGTTCTTC. The full variable domain, its missing parts supplied by reference TRBV5-6 and TRBJ2-1, is DAGVTQSPTHLIKTRGQQVTLRCSPKSGHDTVSWYQQALGQGPQFIFQYYEEEERQRGNFPDRFSGHQFPNYSSELNVNALLLGDSALYLCASSLTSGTENEQFFGPGTRLTVL.

This clone was observed a few times. The J gene is TRBJ1-5, the V gene TRBV19, with D unresolved. CDR3 length: 15 amino acids. The V end was cut by 0 bases, the J end by 3 bases, with 9 bases between. Germline V gives CDR1 LNHDA, CDR2 SQIVND (reference sequence). For the CDR3, the DNA is TGTGCCAGTAGTATAGATCCTAACCCCAATCAGCCCCAGCATTTT. Amino acid sequence: CASSIDPNPNQPQHF.

This clone appeared a few times. The chain uses TRBV27 and TRBJ2-2, with D perhaps TRBD2 (6 bases). In germline, CDR1 is MNHEY, CDR2 SMNVEV (reference sequence). The V end was cut by 6 bases, the J end by 4 bases, with 18 bases between. The CDR3 sequence is 16 residues long. Here the CDR3 DNA reads TGTGCCAGCAGCAATACACCGGGACTTATCACCGGGGAGCTGTTTTTT. It encodes CASSNTPGLITGELFF.

This clone appeared a few times. This chain joins TRBV7-3 and TRBJ2-3; the match to TRBD1 covers 8 bases. The V segment lost 2 bases and the J segment 4 bases; nucleotides outside the gene matches: 2. Germline V CDR1 and CDR2: SGHTA, FQGTGA. The CDR3 spans 14 residues. CDR3 residues: CASSLGTGADTQYF. In DNA form, the CDR3 reads TGTGCCAGCAGCTTAGGGACAGGAGCAGATACGCAGTATTTT.

A few counts support this clone. CDR3: CAWRGQVNIGELFF. CDR3 nucleotides: TGTGCCTGGAGGGGACAGGTCAATATCGGGGAGCTGTTTTTT. J is TRBJ2-2 and V is TRBV30; TRBD1 aligns across 8 bases. Trimming cost V 3 bases and J 7 bases; bases outside gene matches: 7. This CDR3 has 14 amino acids. Germline V gene data show CDR1 as GTSNPN and CDR2 as SVGIG (reference sequence).

This clone turned up a few times. The chain links TRBV9 to TRBJ2-5; tentative D call: TRBD2 (5 bases). CDR1 and CDR2 from the germline V gene are SGDLS and YYNGEE. The CDR3 totals 14 residues. Trimming stripped 0 bases from V and 5 bases from J, with 11 bases between. CDR3 nucleotides: TGTGCCAGCAGCGTAGACGAGGGCCGGGAGACCCAGTACTTC. Translation: CASSVDEGRETQYF.

In this sample, this clone is medium-sized. The chain is built from TRBV6-1 and TRBJ1-5, with D perhaps TRBD1 (6 bases). Germline V gives CDR1 MNHNS, CDR2 SASEGT. The CDR3 length is 12 residues. The CDR3 sequence: CATRGLSQPQHF. CDR3 coding DNA: TGTGCGACCAGGGGTTTGAGTCAGCCCCAGCATTTT.

The chain is built from TRBV4-2 and TRBJ2-1; 11 nucleotides agree with TRBD2. The CDR3 runs to 15 residues. The V gene end was trimmed by 5 bases and the J gene end by 5 bases; junction bases not matched to a gene: 5. CDR1 and CDR2 (germline): LGHNA, YNFKEQ. The CDR3 protein is CASSTRLAGNNEQFF. DNA for the CDR3: TGTGCCAGCAGCACAAGACTAGCGGGGAACAATGAGCAGTTCTTC.

The table lists this clone with a few counts. The chain employs TRBV30 and TRBJ2-7; TRBD2 aligns across 13 bases. The CDR3 sequence is 13 residues long. With V trimmed by 3 bases and J by 7 bases, 3 bases remained unmatched. Germline V CDR1 and CDR2: GTSNPN, SVGIG (reference sequence). The CDR3 coding sequence is TGTGCCTGGAGCGGGGGACTAGCGGGAGAGCAGTACTTC. Translation: CAWSGGLAGEQYF. Drawing the rest from reference TRBV30 and TRBJ2-7, the complete variable domain is SQTIHQWPATLVQPVGSPLSLECTVEGTSNPNLYWYRQAAGRGLQLLFYSVGIGQISSEVPQNLSASRPQDRQFILSSKKLLLSDSGFYLCAWSGGLAGEQYFGPGTRLTVT.

This clone was counted between two and nine times. The J gene is TRBJ1-2, the V gene TRBV2, with TRBD1 matching 7 bases. Germline V gene lookup returns CDR1 SNHLY and CDR2 FYNNEI. The CDR3 spans 14 residues. With V trimmed by 1 base and J by 7 bases, 6 bases remained unmatched. The CDR3 sequence: CASSEVTGVSGYTF. The CDR3 DNA reads TGTGCCAGCAGTGAAGTTACAGGGGTGAGTGGCTACACCTTC.

This clone was counted only a few times. The chain has TRBV28 and TRBJ1-5; 9 positions agree with TRBD1. The V segment lost 5 bases and the J segment 5 bases; nucleotides outside the gene matches: 4. The germline V gene encodes CDR1 MDHEN and CDR2 SYDVKM. CDR3 length equals 14 residues. Here the CDR3 DNA reads TGTGCCAGCAGTCCTTGGACAGGGGATCAGCCCCAGCATTTT. Its protein product is CASSPWTGDQPQHF. Drawing the rest from reference TRBV28 and TRBJ1-5, the complete variable domain is DVKVTQSSRYLVKRTGEKVFLECVQDMDHENMFWYRQDPGLGLRLIYFSYDVKMKEKGDIPEGYSVSREKKERFSLILESASTNQTSMYLCASSPWTGDQPQHFGDGTRLSIL.

Many counts were recorded for this clone. The V and J genes are TRBV6-1 and TRBJ2-3; D might be TRBD1 (5 bases). Deletions cut 3 bases from V and 0 bases from J, with 10 bases between. The CDR3 has 15 amino acids. Germline V CDR1 and CDR2: MNHNS, SASEGT. The chain's CDR3 is CASSDYRPSTDTQYF. Here the CDR3 DNA reads TGTGCCAGCAGTGACTACAGGCCCAGCACAGATACGCAGTATTTT.

This clone has more than one count but fewer than ten. The rearrangement links TRBV9 to TRBJ2-5; 7 positions agree with TRBD2. This CDR3 contains 14 residues. Germline V gives CDR1 SGDLS, CDR2 YYNGEE. The junction had 3 bases not matched to a gene; V was cut back by 0 bases and J by 4 bases. The CDR3 loop is CASSVGGGIETQYF. The CDR3 DNA reads TGTGCCAGCAGCGTAGGGGGAGGGATAGAGACCCAGTACTTC. Full variable domain (remainder filled in from reference TRBV9 and TRBJ2-5): DSGVTQTPKHLITATGQRVTLRCSPRSGDLSVYWYQQSLDQGLQFLIQYYNGEERAKGNILERFSAQQFPDLHSELNLSSLELGDSALYFCASSVGGGIETQYFGPGTRLLVL.

This clone was observed a few times. The chain links TRBV5-1 to TRBJ1-3, with D possibly TRBD1 on 6 matching bases. The germline V and J ends were trimmed by 0 bases and 0 bases, with 13 bases remaining between them. Germline CDR1 and CDR2: SGHRS and YFSETQ. The CDR3 spans 17 residues. DNA of the CDR3: TGCGCCAGCAGCTTGGAAGGGACACGAAGCTCTGGAAACACCATATATTTT. This sequence encodes CASSLEGTRSSGNTIYF. Looking up the rest from reference TRBV5-1 and TRBJ1-3 gives the full variable domain: KAGVTQTPRYLIKTRGQQVTLSCSPISGHRSVSWYQQTPGQGLQFLFEYFSETQRNKGNFPGRFSGRQFSNSRSEMNVSTLELGDSALYLCASSLEGTRSSGNTIYFGEGSWLTVV.

This clone was seen only a few times. The V call is TRBV27, the J call TRBJ2-5; a weak D match, TRBD2 (6 bases). This CDR3 spans 14 amino acids. In germline, CDR1 is MNHEY, CDR2 SMNVEV (reference sequence). Trimming left V 5 bases short and J 1 base short, with 11 bases between. The CDR3 nucleotides are TGTGCCAGCAGTAAGGGACTCGTCCAAGAGACCCAGTACTTC. Its translation: CASSKGLVQETQYF.

There are a few counts of this clone. The chain is built from TRBV15 and TRBJ2-1; no clear D. V gave up 5 bases and J gave up 6 bases, with 14 bases separating them. The CDR3 is 14 amino acids. CDR1 and CDR2 (germline): LNHNV, YYDKDF (reference sequence). In DNA form, the CDR3 reads TGTGCCACCAGCCGCGCGGCAGAGGTCAATGAGCAGTTCTTC. It specifies CATSRAAEVNEQFF.

This clone appeared a few times. V is TRBV7-9 and J is TRBJ2-2; tentative D call: TRBD2 (5 bases). V shed 0 bases and J shed 4 bases, with 9 bases lying between them. This CDR3 has 15 residues. CDR1 and CDR2 (germline): SEHNR, FQNEAQ (reference sequence). The CDR3 sequence is CASSLATISTGELFF. CDR3 sequence (DNA): TGTGCCAGCAGCTTAGCGACTATATCCACCGGGGAGCTGTTTTTT. The full variable domain, rest sourced from reference TRBV7-9 and TRBJ2-2, is DTGVSQNPRHKITKRGQNVTFRCDPISEHNRLYWYRQTLGQGPEFLTYFQNEAQLEKSRLLSDRFSAERPKGSFSTLEIQRTEQGDSAMYLCASSLATISTGELFFGEGSRLTVL.

V gene TRBV5-1 combines with J gene TRBJ2-1; 11 nucleotides agree with TRBD2. Germline loops: CDR1 SGHRS, CDR2 YFSETQ. The junction had 17 bases not matched to a gene; V was cut back by 0 bases and J by 3 bases. The CDR3 is made up of 21 amino acids. The CDR3 DNA is TGCGCCAGCAGCTTGGCCGGGTCTAGCGGGAGGCCCTCTCGTATCTACAATGAGCAGTTCTTC. This encodes CASSLAGSSGRPSRIYNEQFF.

In DNA, the CDR3 is TGTGCCAGCAGTGAACTGCGGACAGCCTACGAGCAGTACTTC. The encoded protein is CASSELRTAYEQYF. V is TRBV6-1 and J is TRBJ2-7; TRBD1 is a possible D gene (6 bases). Germline CDR1 reads MNHNS; CDR2 reads SASEGT. V was clipped by 2 bases and J by 2 bases, with 10 bases between them. The length of the CDR3 is 14 residues.

The V call is TRBV29-1, the J call TRBJ2-1; 8 bases match TRBD2. This CDR3 region has 14 residues. After removal of 4 bases from V and 4 bases from J, the junction contained 6 bases not matched to a gene. Germline CDR1 and CDR2: SQVTM and ANQGSEA. CDR3 in DNA: TGCAGCGTTGGTGGGACTAGACTTTACAATGAGCAGTTCTTC. The encoded protein is CSVGGTRLYNEQFF.

This chain uses TRBV9 with TRBJ2-3, with D possibly being TRBD2 (5 bases). The V gene's germline CDR1 is SGDLS and CDR2 YYNGEE. CDR3 size: 12 residues. Trimming pared 3 bases from V and 9 bases from J, leaving 11 bases between. The CDR3 sequence is CASSGSSGTQYF. DNA for the CDR3: TGTGCCAGCAGCGGGAGTTCGGGGACGCAGTATTTT.

This clone was observed a handful of times. This chain joins TRBV2 and TRBJ2-5; a possible D gene is TRBD2 (6 bases). V lost 6 bases and J 9 bases, leaving 29 bases between the germline ends. The CDR3 totals 17 residues. Germline V CDR1 and CDR2: SNHLY, FYNNEI. The CDR3: CASRVVAGLRFWEAQYF. The DNA of the CDR3 is TGTGCCAGCAGGGTTGTTGCGGGACTCAGGTTTTGGGAGGCCCAGTACTTC.

The chain recombines TRBV5-1 with TRBJ1-1; tentative D call: TRBD1 (5 bases). V was shortened by 1 base and J by 1 base, with 8 bases between the two germline ends. Germline values: CDR1 SGHRS, CDR2 YFSETQ. The CDR3 has 14 amino acids. The CDR3 DNA is TGCGCCAGCAGCTTGTTAGGGGCGAACACTGAAGCTTTCTTT. As protein: CASSLLGANTEAFF.

The rearrangement uses TRBV5-6 and TRBJ2-5; TRBD2 aligns across 11 bases. Germline V gene sequence: CDR1 SGHDT, CDR2 YYEEEE. The V segment lost 2 bases and the J segment 4 bases; nucleotides outside the gene matches: 7. CDR3 length: 16 amino acids. The CDR3 nucleotides read TGTGCCAGCAGCTTTAGCGGGAGGGCCATCGGAGAGACCCAGTACTTC. It codes for CASSFSGRAIGETQYF.

The chain joins TRBV30 to TRBJ2-7; TRBD1 might be the D (6 bases). CDR1 and CDR2 from the germline V gene are GTSNPN and SVGIG (reference sequence). The length of the CDR3 is 15 residues. V lost 2 bases to trimming and J lost 0 bases, with 14 bases between them. The CDR3 region has the DNA TGTGCCTGGAGTCCCCGGGACACCCACTCCTACGAGCAGTACTTC. Translated, it gives CAWSPRDTHSYEQYF.

There are a few counts of this clone. V usage is TRBV11-2 and J usage is TRBJ1-2; 7 bases align to TRBD1. The trim removed 5 bases at V and 4 bases at J, leaving 7 bases unmatched. The CDR3 contains 14 residues. The germline CDR1 and CDR2 sequences are SGHAT and FQNNGV. CDR3 DNA sequence: TGTGCCAGCAGCCAAGGGGGCTGGAGCTATGGCTACACCTTC. Its protein is CASSQGGWSYGYTF.